This T cell receptor beta chain came from a study of OX40 agonist ivuxolimab in advanced cancers. Regarding the study in general: Ivuxolimab was a fully human IgG2 agonistic monoclonal antibody targeting the costimulatory receptor OX40 (CD134). Among the 50 to 55 dose-escalation patients, about 20 had hepatocellular carcinoma, approximately 15 melanoma, 9 renal cell carcinoma and 9 head and neck cancer. Partial responses occurred in three dose-escalation patients, of whom one had hepatocellular carcinoma and two had cutaneous melanoma. Intravenous ivuxolimab was administered to patients every 2 weeks at six dose levels: 0.01, 0.1, 0.3, 1.5, 3 and 10 mg/kg. Patients were allowed to have had prior anti-PD-1, anti-PD-L1 or anti-CTLA-4 therapy, and around two fifths of the dose-escalation patients had been treated with checkpoint inhibitors. A male proportion of 75% to 85% and a mean age of around 60 years, ranging from about 20 to 85, were recorded for the dose-escalation cohort. The point of sequencing TCRbeta in the periphery was to test whether ivuxolimab changed TCR sequence diversity and drove clonal T-cell expansion. The paper covers the monotherapy dose-escalation part of the phase I ivuxolimab trial, which included N of about 50 patients.

The germline V gene specifies MNHEY as CDR1 and SVGAGI as CDR2. Reading from cysteine to phenylalanine, the CDR3 counts 14 amino acids. Only the CDR3 DNA stays, 42 bases, in frame from base 1. A distance of 12 bases separates the germline ends of V and J, which lose 6 bases and 1 base respectively. Patients with autoimmune disease history or receiving systemic immunosuppression were excluded from the trial. Peripheral blood for TCR sequencing was drawn from every dose cohort at baseline, at cycle 4 day 1 and at cycle 7 day 1. The samples were drawn from a first-in-human, open-label, multicenter phase I dose-escalation trial of ivuxolimab. Adults with locally advanced or metastatic melanoma, renal cell carcinoma, hepatocellular carcinoma or head and neck squamous cell carcinoma were enrolled in the trial. Before TCR sequencing, CD4+ T cells and CD8+ T cells from peripheral blood were sorted into separate populations.

Findings and caveats that apply to the study as a whole: Low levels of normalized T-cell clonal expansion were also seen in some patients who did not respond. At doses from 0.1 to 3.0 mg/kg, clonal expansion was seen in both CD4+ and CD8+ blood T cells between baseline and week 6. On average, CD8+ T cells showed more expanded clones than CD4+ T cells after ivuxolimab. Partial responders in the 0.1-3.0 mg/kg groups had among the lowest normalized peripheral clonal expansion, especially among CD8+ T cells. Antigen specificity was not determined for the clonally expanded peripheral T cells.

Genomic DNA was extracted from sorted cells for sequencing of the TCRbeta CDR3 region. The immunoSEQ Assay was used for sequencing of TCRbeta CDR3 regions. TCRdb took this table from immuneACCESS and kept in-frame rearrangements with V and J called. Such tables lack part of the clones; where checked against another copy, unresolved V genes explain under half of the gap, and the rest is unexplained. Recorded for this sample are roughly 80,000 clones; approximately 84% of them occurred a single time. The ten largest clones capture 2.5% to 3% of the sample. About this clone: Its specific antigen is unknown. It has no much larger one-base neighbor in the sample; base qualities were not kept.

The sample in question was CD4+ or CD8+ T cells sorted from blood, obtained in a trial of the OX40 agonist ivuxolimab. The chain employs TRBV6-5 and TRBJ1-1, with TRBD1 as a weak D call on 6 bases. The receptor comes from an adult with an advanced solid tumor such as melanoma, head and neck, liver or kidney cancer. The DNA sequence is TGTGCCAGCAGCAACAGGGAGGGGAACACTGAAGCTTTCTTT. Its translation reads: CASSNREGNTEAFF.